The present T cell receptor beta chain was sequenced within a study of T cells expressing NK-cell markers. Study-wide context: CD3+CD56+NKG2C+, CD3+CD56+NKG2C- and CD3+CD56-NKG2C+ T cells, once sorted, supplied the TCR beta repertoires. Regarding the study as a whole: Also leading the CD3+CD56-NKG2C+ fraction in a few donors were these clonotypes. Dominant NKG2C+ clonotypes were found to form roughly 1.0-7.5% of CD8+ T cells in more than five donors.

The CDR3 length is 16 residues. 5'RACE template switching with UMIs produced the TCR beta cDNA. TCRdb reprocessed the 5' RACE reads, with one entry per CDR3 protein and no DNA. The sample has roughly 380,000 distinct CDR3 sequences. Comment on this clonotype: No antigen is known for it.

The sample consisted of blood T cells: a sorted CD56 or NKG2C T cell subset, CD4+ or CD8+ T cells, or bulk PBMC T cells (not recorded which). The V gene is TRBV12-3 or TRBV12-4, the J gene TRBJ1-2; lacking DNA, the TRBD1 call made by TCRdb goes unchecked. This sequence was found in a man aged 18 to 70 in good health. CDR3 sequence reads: CASSFKGQGEGRGYTF.